Reported below is one T cell receptor beta chain. The target antigen is unknown. PCR employed 60 Vbeta and 13 Jbeta primers. Libraries were prepared by immunoSEQ multiplex PCR; TCRdb keeps only in-frame clonotypes and omits some of them. The data hold about 150,000 clones, with about 84% observed a single time. The data belong to a study of cytomegalovirus exposure and HLA in healthy donors. Background on the study: From donors who were HLA-typed, an early data release held about 85 million unique TCRs. Study conclusions and caveats: Apparent HLA restriction characterized most CMV-associated TCR beta chains in a later analysis.

V gave up 3 bases and J gave up 6 bases, with 6 bases separating them. The CDR3 has 12 amino acids. Germline V gives CDR1 MNHEY, CDR2 SVGAGI. This TCR came from a middle-aged woman in good health and CMV-seropositive. V and J are TRBV6-5 and TRBJ2-1; D not resolved. The sample taken for sequencing was PBMCs. CDR3 coding DNA: TGTGCCAGCAGTTATGGCGGCAATGAGCAGTTCTTC. Translation gives CASSYGGNEQFF.